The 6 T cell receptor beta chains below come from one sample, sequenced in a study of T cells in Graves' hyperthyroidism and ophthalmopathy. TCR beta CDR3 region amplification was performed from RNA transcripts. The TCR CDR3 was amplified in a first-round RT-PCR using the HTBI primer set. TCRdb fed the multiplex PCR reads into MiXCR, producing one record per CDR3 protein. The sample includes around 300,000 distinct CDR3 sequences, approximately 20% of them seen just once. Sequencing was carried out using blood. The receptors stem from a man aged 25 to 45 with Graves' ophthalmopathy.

The CDR3 here is CASTLSDRATDTEAFF. CDR3 DNA sequence: TGTGCCAGCACCCTATCCGACAGGGCTACGGACACTGAAGCTTTCTTT. The chain recombines TRBV6-1 with TRBJ1-1; TRBD1 matches 7 bases. Germline CDR1 and CDR2: MNHNS and SASEGT. The V gene end was trimmed by 7 bases and the J gene end by 3 bases; junction bases not matched to a gene: 14. CDR3 length equals 16 residues.

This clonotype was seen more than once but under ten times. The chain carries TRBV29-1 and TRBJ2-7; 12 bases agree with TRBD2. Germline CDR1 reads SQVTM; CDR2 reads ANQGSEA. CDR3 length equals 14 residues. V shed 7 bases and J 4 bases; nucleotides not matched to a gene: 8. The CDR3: CSAKTSGRFYEQYF. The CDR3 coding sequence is TGCAGCGCTAAGACTAGCGGGAGATTTTACGAGCAGTACTTC.

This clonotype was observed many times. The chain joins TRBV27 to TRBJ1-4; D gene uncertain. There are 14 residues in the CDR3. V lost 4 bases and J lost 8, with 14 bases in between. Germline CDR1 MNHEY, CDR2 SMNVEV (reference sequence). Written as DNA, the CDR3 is TGTGCCAGCAGTTCATACAGTTATAAGGAAAAACTGTTTTTT. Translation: CASSSYSYKEKLFF.

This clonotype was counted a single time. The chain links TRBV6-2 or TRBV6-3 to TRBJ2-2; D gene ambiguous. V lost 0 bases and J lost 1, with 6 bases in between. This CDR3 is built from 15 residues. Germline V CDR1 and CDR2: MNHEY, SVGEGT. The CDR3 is CASSYSLGNTGELFF. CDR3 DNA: TGTGCCAGCAGTTACTCACTGGGGAACACCGGGGAGCTGTTTTTT.

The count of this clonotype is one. CDR3 protein: CASSEIRSSGNTIYF. CDR3 nucleotides: TGTGCCAGCAGTGAAATAAGGTCCTCGGGAAACACCATATATTTT. This chain joins TRBV2 and TRBJ1-3; no clear D gene. Trimming pared 2 bases from V and 4 bases from J, leaving 12 bases between. CDR1 is SNHLY, CDR2 FYNNEI, per germline. This CDR3 region has 15 residues.

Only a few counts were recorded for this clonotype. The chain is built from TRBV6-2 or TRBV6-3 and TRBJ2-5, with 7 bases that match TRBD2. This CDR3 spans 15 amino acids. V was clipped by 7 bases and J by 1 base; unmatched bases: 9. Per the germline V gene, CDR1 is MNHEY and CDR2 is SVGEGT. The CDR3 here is CASNRIAGLQETQYF. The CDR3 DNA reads TGTGCCAGCAATCGTATAGCGGGCCTCCAAGAGACCCAGTACTTC.